This passage covers 14 T cell receptor beta chains from one sample sequenced in a study of T-cell memory formation after mild COVID-19. TCRdb called the 5' RACE reads again in MiXCR, with one record for every CDR3 protein. The sample lists under 550,000 distinct CDR3 sequences; more than 15% were seen once. The sample was PBMCs or a T cell subset sorted from them (not recorded which). All receptors derive from a man between 18 and 29 years old who had mild COVID-19 (a few samples of this study predate the infection). Cell type and time point are not known.

This clonotype showed up just a few times. The chain is built from TRBV12-3 or TRBV12-4 and TRBJ2-1, with a possible D match to TRBD2 (6 bases). The CDR3 is made up of 16 amino acids. The V end was cut by 6 bases, the J end by 10 bases, with 25 bases between. CDR3 sequence: CASRPTGGGLLIEQFF. CDR3 bases: TGTGCCAGCAGGCCCACCGGCGGCGGACTATTGATCGAGCAGTTCTTC.

This clonotype was counted at least ten times. The chain recombines TRBV5-1 with TRBJ2-2, with D perhaps matching TRBD2 (6 bases). Germline V gene lookup returns CDR1 SGHRS and CDR2 YFSETQ. V dropped 5 bases and J dropped 0 bases, with 8 bases sitting between them. CDR3 length equals 14 residues. CDR3 sequence: CASREGANTGELFF. CDR3 DNA: TGCGCCAGCAGGGAGGGCGCGAACACCGGGGAGCTGTTTTTT.

This clonotype was seen many times. The chain combines TRBV6-5 with TRBJ2-3; D gene unclear. This CDR3 region has 15 residues. Germline loops: CDR1 MNHEY, CDR2 SVGAGI. V lost 4 bases, J lost 0 bases, and 11 bases lay in between. CDR3 loop: CASSLRHSSTDTQYF. CDR3 DNA sequence: TGTGCCAGCAGTTTGCGACACTCTAGCACAGATACGCAGTATTTT.

This clonotype was seen more than once but under ten times. The gene calls are TRBV5-1 and TRBJ2-1, with D perhaps matching TRBD1 (5 bases). The CDR3 runs 16 residues. CDR1 SGHRS and CDR2 YFSETQ come from the germline V gene. V lost 5 bases and J lost 2, with 17 bases in between. The CDR3 sequence: CASRNIDSPAYNEQFF. CDR3 bases: TGCGCCAGCAGGAACATCGACAGCCCGGCCTACAATGAGCAGTTCTTC.

The chain recombines TRBV6-5 with TRBJ2-5, with D possibly TRBD1 on 7 matching bases. This CDR3 region has 14 residues. Between the trimmed V and J ends, which lost 3 bases and 5 bases, there was a span of 13 bases. Germline values: CDR1 MNHEY, CDR2 SVGAGI. CDR3 coding DNA: TGTGCCAGCAGTTATTCCCAGGGGGGCGAGACCCAGTACTTC. Amino acid sequence: CASSYSQGGETQYF.

A few counts support this clonotype. V is TRBV7-9 and J is TRBJ2-5; the match to TRBD1 covers 7 bases. The CDR3 loop spans 14 amino acids. The germline CDR1 and CDR2 sequences are SEHNR and FQNEAQ (reference sequence). V shed 5 bases and J 5 bases; nucleotides not matched to a gene: 8. CDR3 region: CASSPPTGWETQYF. CDR3 DNA: TGTGCCAGCAGCCCCCCGACAGGGTGGGAGACCCAGTACTTC.

This clonotype was seen many times. This chain links TRBV28 with TRBJ2-5; 8 bases align to TRBD2. The germline V gene has CDR1 MDHEN and CDR2 SYDVKM. This CDR3 has 15 amino acids. Trimming cost V 6 bases and J 4 bases; bases outside gene matches: 10. The CDR3 protein is CASSLGGAGGETQYF. DNA for the CDR3: TGTGCCAGCAGCCTAGGCGGGGCGGGGGGAGAGACCCAGTACTTC.

The V gene is TRBV6-4, the J gene TRBJ2-3, with D tentatively TRBD1 or TRBD2 (5 bases each). In germline, CDR1 is MRHNA, CDR2 SNTAGT. The V gene lost 4 bases and the J gene lost 7 bases, with 15 bases spanning the gap. CDR3 length equals 14 residues. The CDR3 sequence: CASSAGAGQNTQYF. The DNA of the CDR3 is TGTGCCAGCAGTGCCGGGGCGGGTCAGAATACGCAGTATTTT.

The chain combines TRBV5-1 with TRBJ2-1; 8 nucleotides line up with TRBD2. Trimming at V came to 4 bases and at J to 14 bases, leaving 11 bases not matched to a gene. Germline V gene data show CDR1 as SGHRS and CDR2 as YFSETQ. CDR3 size: 13 residues. The CDR3 coding sequence is TGCGCCAGCAGCCCCGGCCCGGGAGGGAATAAGTTCTTC. Residues: CASSPGPGGNKFF. Based on the CDR3 plus reference TRBV5-1 and TRBJ2-1, the full variable domain is KAGVTQTPRYLIKTRGQQVTLSCSPISGHRSVSWYQQTPGQGLQFLFEYFSETQRNKGNFPGRFSGRQFSNSRSEMNVSTLELGDSALYLCASSPGPGGNKFFGPGTRLTVL.

In its sample, this clonotype was seen many times. This rearrangement joins TRBV12-3 or TRBV12-4 to TRBJ1-3, with 8 bases that match TRBD1. This CDR3 contains 15 residues. V trimming: 5 bases; J trimming: 3 bases; junction bases outside the gene matches: 6. Written as DNA, the CDR3 is TGTGCCAGCAGTCTTCAGGGGGCAGGTGGAAACACCATATATTTT. Translation gives CASSLQGAGGNTIYF.

This clonotype was seen a handful of times. This chain links TRBV7-2 with TRBJ1-6, with 10 bases matching TRBD1. The germline V gene has CDR1 SGHTA and CDR2 FQGNSA. CDR3 length: 16 residues. V lost 5 bases to trimming and J lost 4 bases; unmatched junction nucleotides: 5. The CDR3 DNA reads TGTGCCAGCAGCCGGGACAGGGGAGCTTATAATTCACCCCTCCACTTT. Protein: CASSRDRGAYNSPLHF.

This clonotype was recorded many times. The CDR3 DNA reads as TGTGCCAGCTCACCACCGAGGAGCTCTGGGGCCAACGTCCTGACTTTC. This codes for CASSPPRSSGANVLTF. The chain uses TRBV18 and TRBJ2-6; D is ambiguous. Germline values: CDR1 KGHSH, CDR2 LQKENI. The V end lost 0 bases, the J end lost 0 bases, and 6 bases lay between the germline ends. This CDR3 has 16 residues.

The rearrangement links TRBV24-1 to TRBJ2-5; 9 nucleotides match TRBD1. The CDR3 totals 16 residues. V lost 4 bases and J lost 0; bases outside the gene matches: 5. In germline, CDR1 is KGHDR, CDR2 SFDVKD. The chain's CDR3 is CATSDPDRGHQETQYF. The CDR3 region has the DNA TGTGCCACCAGTGACCCGGACAGGGGACACCAAGAGACCCAGTACTTC.

This CDR3 reads CSASWGTNEKLFF. In nucleotides, the CDR3 is TGCAGTGCTAGCTGGGGGACTAATGAAAAACTGTTTTTT. This chain uses TRBV20-1 with TRBJ1-4, with D possibly TRBD1 on 5 matching bases. The germline V gene has CDR1 DFQATT and CDR2 SNEGSKA (reference sequence). This CDR3 is 13 amino acids long. V was pared by 3 bases and J by 2 bases, with 7 bases between.